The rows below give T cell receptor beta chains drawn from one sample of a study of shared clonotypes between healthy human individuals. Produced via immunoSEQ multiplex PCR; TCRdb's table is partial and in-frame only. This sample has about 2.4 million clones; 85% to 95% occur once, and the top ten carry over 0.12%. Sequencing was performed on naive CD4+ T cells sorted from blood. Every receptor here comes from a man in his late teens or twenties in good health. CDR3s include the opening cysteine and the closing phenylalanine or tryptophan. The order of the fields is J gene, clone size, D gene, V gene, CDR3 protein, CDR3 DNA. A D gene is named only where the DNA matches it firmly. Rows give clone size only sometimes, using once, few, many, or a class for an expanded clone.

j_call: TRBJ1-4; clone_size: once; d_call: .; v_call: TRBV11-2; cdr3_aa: CASSLVLEGEGGNEKLFF; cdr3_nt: TGTGCCAGCAGCTTAGTTTTGGAAGGGGAGGGGGGGAATGAAAAACTGTTTTTT
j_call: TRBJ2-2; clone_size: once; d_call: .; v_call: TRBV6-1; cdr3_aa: CASSVSGAWNTGELFF; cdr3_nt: TGTGCCAGCAGTGTTTCGGGCGCCTGGAACACCGGGGAGCTGTTTTTT
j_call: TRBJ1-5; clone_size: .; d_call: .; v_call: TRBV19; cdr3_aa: CASSLRDISGNQPQHF; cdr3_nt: TGTGCCAGTAGTCTTAGGGACATTTCAGGCAATCAGCCCCAGCATTTT
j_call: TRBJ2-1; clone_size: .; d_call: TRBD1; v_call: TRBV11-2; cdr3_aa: CASSPQTGGNEQFF; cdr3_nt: TGTGCCAGCAGCCCCCAAACAGGGGGCAATGAGCAGTTCTTC
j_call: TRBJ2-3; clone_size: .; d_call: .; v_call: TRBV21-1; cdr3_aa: CASRSSGGAIRSDTQYF; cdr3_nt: TGTGCCAGCAGGTCTAGCGGGGGGGCCATCAGGTCAGATACGCAGTATTTT
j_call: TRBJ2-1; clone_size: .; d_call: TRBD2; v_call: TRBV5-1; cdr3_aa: CASSLAPSGSHNEQFF; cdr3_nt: TGCGCCAGCAGCTTGGCCCCTAGCGGGAGTCACAATGAGCAGTTCTTC
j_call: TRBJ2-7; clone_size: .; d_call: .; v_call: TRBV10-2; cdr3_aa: CASSERTISSYEQYF; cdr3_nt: TGCGCCAGCAGTGAACGGACGATTAGCTCCTACGAGCAGTACTTC
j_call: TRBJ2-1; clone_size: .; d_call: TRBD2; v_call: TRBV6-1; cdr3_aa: CANLGGASYNEQFF; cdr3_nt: TGTGCCAACCTCGGGGGGGCATCTTACAATGAGCAGTTCTTC
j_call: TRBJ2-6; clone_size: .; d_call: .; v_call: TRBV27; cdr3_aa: CASSFVGLGKSGANVLTF; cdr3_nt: TGTGCCAGCAGTTTTGTGGGCCTAGGGAAGTCTGGGGCCAACGTCCTGACTTTC
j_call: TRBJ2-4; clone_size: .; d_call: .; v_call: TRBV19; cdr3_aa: CASSAPGGRKAKNIQYF; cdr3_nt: TGTGCCAGTAGTGCCCCAGGGGGGAGGAAAGCCAAAAACATTCAGTACTTC
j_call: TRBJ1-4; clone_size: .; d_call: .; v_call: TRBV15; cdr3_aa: CATSRAVTEKLFF; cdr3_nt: TGTGCCACCAGCAGAGCGGTAACCGAAAAACTGTTTTTT
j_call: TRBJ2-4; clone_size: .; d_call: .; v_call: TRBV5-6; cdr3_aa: CASSFWGTPTKNIQYF; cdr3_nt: TGTGCCAGCAGCTTTTGGGGGACCCCTACCAAAAACATTCAGTACTTC
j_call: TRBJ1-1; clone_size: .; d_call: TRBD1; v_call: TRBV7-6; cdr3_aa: CASSSTQGATEAFF; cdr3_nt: TGTGCCAGCAGCTCCACACAGGGGGCAACTGAAGCTTTCTTT
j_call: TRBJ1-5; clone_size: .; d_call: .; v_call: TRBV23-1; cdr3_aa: CASGLYRYLSNQPQHF; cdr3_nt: TGCGCCAGCGGGTTATACAGATACCTTAGCAATCAGCCCCAGCATTTT
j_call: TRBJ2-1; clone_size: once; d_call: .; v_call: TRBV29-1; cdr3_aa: CSVAAGANEQFF; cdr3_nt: TGCAGCGTTGCGGCAGGGGCCAATGAGCAGTTCTTC
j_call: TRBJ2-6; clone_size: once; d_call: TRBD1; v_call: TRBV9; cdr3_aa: CASSVQGGPGANVLTF; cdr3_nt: TGTGCCAGCAGCGTACAAGGGGGCCCTGGGGCCAACGTCCTGACTTTC
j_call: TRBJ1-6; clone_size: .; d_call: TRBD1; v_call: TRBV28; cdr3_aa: CASRQPGQGLSSPLHF; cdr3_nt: TGTGCCAGCAGACAACCGGGACAGGGTTTGAGTTCACCCCTCCACTTT
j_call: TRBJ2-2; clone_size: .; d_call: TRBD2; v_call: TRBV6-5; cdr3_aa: CASTAGVDTGELFF; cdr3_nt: TGTGCCAGCACAGCGGGAGTGGACACCGGGGAGCTGTTTTTT
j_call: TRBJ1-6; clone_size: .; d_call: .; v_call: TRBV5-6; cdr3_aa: CASSLLEGNSPLHF; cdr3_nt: TGTGCCAGCAGCTTGTTGGAAGGGAATTCACCCCTCCACTTT
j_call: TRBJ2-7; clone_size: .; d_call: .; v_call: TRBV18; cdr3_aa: CASSMAASSYEQYF; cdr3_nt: TGTGCCAGCTCAATGGCAGCCAGCTCCTACGAGCAGTACTTC
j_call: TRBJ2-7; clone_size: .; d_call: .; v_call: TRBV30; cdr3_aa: CAWQEDSTYEQYF; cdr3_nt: TGTGCCTGGCAAGAAGACAGTACCTACGAGCAGTACTTC
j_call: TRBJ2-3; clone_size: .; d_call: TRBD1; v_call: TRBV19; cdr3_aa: CASTGQGADTQYF; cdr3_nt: TGTGCCAGTACGGGACAGGGGGCAGATACGCAGTATTTT
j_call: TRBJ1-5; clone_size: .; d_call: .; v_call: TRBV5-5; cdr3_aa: CASSLDRLDNQPQHF; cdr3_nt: TGTGCCAGCAGCCTCGACAGGCTGGACAATCAGCCCCAGCATTTT
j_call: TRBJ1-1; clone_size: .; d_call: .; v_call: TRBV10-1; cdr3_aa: CASSESRGENTEAFF; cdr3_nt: TGCGCCAGCAGTGAGTCGAGGGGGGAGAACACTGAAGCTTTCTTT
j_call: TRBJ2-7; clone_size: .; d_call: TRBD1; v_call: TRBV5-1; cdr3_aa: CASSPAGTGDYEQYF; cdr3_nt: TGCGCCAGCAGCCCAGCCGGGACAGGAGATTACGAGCAGTACTTC
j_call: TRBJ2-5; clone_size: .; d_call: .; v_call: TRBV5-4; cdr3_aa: CASSLGLLYQETQYF; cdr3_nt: TGTGCCAGCAGCTTGGGACTACTGTACCAAGAGACCCAGTACTTC
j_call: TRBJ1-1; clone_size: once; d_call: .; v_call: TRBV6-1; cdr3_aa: CASREGLNTEAFF; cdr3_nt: TGTGCCAGCAGAGAGGGGCTGAACACTGAAGCTTTCTTT
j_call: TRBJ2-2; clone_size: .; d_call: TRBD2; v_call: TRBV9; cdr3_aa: CASSMSSGELSSDTGELFF; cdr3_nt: TGTGCCAGCAGCATGTCTAGCGGGGAACTATCGTCCGACACCGGGGAGCTGTTTTTT
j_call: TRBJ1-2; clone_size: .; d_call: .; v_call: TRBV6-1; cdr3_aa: CASSEALGSKNYGYTF; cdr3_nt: TGTGCCAGCAGTGAAGCGCTGGGCAGTAAGAACTATGGCTACACCTTC
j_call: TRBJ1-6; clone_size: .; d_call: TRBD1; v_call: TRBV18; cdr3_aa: CASSPGTAQNSPLHF; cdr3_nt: TGTGCCAGCTCACCTGGGACAGCCCAAAATTCACCCCTCCACTTT
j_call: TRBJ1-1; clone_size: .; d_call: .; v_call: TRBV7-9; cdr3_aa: CASRPDTIINTEAFF; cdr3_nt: TGTGCCAGCAGACCGGACACCATTATTAACACTGAAGCTTTCTTT
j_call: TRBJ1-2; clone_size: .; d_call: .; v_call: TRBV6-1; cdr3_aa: CASSEGDGYGYTF; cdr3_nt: TGTGCCAGCAGTGAGGGTGATGGCTATGGCTACACCTTC
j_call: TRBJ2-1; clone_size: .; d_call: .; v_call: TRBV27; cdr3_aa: CASSITGLSYNEQFF; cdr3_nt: TGTGCCAGCAGTATAACAGGGCTATCCTACAATGAGCAGTTCTTC
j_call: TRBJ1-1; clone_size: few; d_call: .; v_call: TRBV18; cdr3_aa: CASSQDITEAFF; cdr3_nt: TGTGCCAGCTCCCAGGACATAACTGAAGCTTTCTTT
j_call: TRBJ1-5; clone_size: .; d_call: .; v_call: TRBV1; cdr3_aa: CTSSHSKRENQPQHF; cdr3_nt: TGCACCAGCAGCCACAGTAAGAGGGAGAATCAACCCCAGCATTTT
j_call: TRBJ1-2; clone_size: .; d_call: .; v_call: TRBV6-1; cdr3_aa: CASLFGLPARSYTF; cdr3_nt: TGTGCCAGCCTTTTTGGACTGCCGGCACGTAGCTACACCTTC
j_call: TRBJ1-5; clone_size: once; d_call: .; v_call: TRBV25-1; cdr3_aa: CASSEFEGQPQHF; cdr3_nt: TGTGCCAGCAGTGAATTTGAGGGGCAGCCCCAGCATTTT
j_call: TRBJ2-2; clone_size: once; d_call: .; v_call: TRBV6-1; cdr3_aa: CASKSRAANTGELFF; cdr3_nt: TGTGCCAGCAAGAGCCGAGCGGCGAACACCGGGGAGCTGTTTTTT
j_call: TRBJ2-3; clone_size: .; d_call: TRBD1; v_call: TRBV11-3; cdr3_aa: CASSFGTGTDTQYF; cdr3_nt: TGTGCCAGCAGCTTCGGGACAGGCACAGATACGCAGTATTTT
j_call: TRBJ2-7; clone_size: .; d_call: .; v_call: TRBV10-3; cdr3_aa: CAVGAAYEQYF; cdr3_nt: TGTGCCGTCGGCGCTGCCTACGAGCAGTACTTC
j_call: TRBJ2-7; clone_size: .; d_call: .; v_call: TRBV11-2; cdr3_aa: CASSKRSGQGSYEQYF; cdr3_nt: TGTGCCAGCAGCAAGCGGTCGGGGCAGGGGAGCTACGAGCAGTACTTC